This TCR beta chain was documented in a study of T cells in Graves' hyperthyroidism and ophthalmopathy. Across the whole study: Once the initial diagnosis was made, peripheral blood was obtained before any treatment.

Patients were excluded because of uncontrolled infection, other autoimmune disease, pregnancy or lactation. This clonotype was seen repeatedly, ten times or more. Authors of the study amplified TCR beta CDR3 regions from RNA transcripts. HTBI primers were used for first-round RT-PCR of the TCR CDR3. TCRdb re-analysed the multiplex PCR reads in MiXCR, keeping a single row per CDR3 protein. The profile covers about 420,000 distinct CDR3 sequences, with less than 20% appearing a single time and roughly 15% taken by the ten largest. CDR1 and CDR2 from the germline V gene are MNHEY and SMNVEV (reference sequence). V lost 10 bases to trimming and J lost 7 bases; unmatched junction nucleotides: 13. The CDR3 loop spans 14 amino acids.

The chain employs TRBV27 and TRBJ2-1, with TRBD2 identical over 7 bases. This TCR derives from a woman aged 18-29 years with Graves' hyperthyroidism. The sample taken for sequencing was blood. The CDR3 DNA follows: TGTGCCACCGCTCCTAGCGGCGCCCGGAATGAGCAGTTCTTC. Its translation: CATAPSGARNEQFF.